Here is one TCR beta chain with its context. Its antigen is not known. This record comes from a study of vaccination effects on CD4 cells after COVID-19. Overall study results and limits: There were few convalescent patients in the study and no early post-infection timepoints.

Repertoires were generated with immunoSEQ multiplex PCR, while TCRdb's copy carries only in-frame clones and drops some. Of tens of thousands of clones in the sample, roughly 80% were seen once. V was clipped by 2 bases and J by 4 bases, with 12 bases between them. CDR3 size: 15 residues. The germline V gene encodes CDR1 MNHEY and CDR2 SMNVEV (reference sequence). Pools of viral peptides were used by the ViraFEST assay to expand antigen-specific CD4+ T cells ahead of sequencing. After less than 11 days in culture, the CD4+ T cells were isolated. Two doses of BNT162b2 or mRNA-1273 vaccine were administered to participants. No vaccinee had earlier SARS-CoV-2 infection, and nucleocapsid antibodies were negative.

The specimen was CD4+ T cells from PBMCs cultured with SARS-CoV-2 spike peptides, collected after COVID-19 vaccination. The receptor was isolated from a human donor who received a COVID-19 vaccine. Some clones in this sample may be carry-over from other donors' samples. This rearrangement joins TRBV27 to TRBJ2-1; D is possibly TRBD2 (5 bases). This CDR3 is CASSLAGQPYNEQFF. The CDR3 nucleotides are TGTGCCAGCAGTTTAGCGGGCCAGCCGTACAATGAGCAGTTCTTC.